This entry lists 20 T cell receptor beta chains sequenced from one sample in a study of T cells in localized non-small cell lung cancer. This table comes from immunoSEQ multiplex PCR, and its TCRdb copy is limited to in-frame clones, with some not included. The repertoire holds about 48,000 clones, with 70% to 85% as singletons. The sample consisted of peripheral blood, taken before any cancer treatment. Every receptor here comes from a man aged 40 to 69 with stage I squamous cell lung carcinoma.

For the CDR3, the DNA is TGCGCCAGCAGCGAAGGACAACCCCTCGATGGCTACACCTTC. Translation: CASSEGQPLDGYTF. V gene TRBV5-1 combines with J gene TRBJ1-2; maybe TRBD1 (5 bases). From germline, CDR1 is SGHRS and CDR2 YFSETQ. The V and J ends lost 4 bases and 6 bases respectively, with 16 bases between them. The CDR3 has 14 amino acids.

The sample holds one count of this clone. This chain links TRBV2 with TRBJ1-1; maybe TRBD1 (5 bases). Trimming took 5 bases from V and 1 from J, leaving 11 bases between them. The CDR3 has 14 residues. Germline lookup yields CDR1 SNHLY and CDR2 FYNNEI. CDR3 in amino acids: CASSMGLQNTEAFF. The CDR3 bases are TGTGCCAGCAGTATGGGACTTCAGAACACTGAAGCTTTCTTT.

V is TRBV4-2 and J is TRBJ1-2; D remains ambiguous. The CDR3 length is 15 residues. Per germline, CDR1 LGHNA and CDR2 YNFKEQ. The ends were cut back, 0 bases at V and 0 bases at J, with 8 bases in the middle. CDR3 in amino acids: CASSQEKGANYGYTF. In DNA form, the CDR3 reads TGTGCCAGCAGCCAAGAAAAGGGCGCTAACTATGGCTACACCTTC.

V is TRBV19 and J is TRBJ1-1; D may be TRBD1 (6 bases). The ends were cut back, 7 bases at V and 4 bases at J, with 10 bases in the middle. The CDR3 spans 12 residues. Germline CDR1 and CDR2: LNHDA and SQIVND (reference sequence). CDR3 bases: TGTGCCAGTACCAACAGGGCCACTGAAGCTTTCTTT. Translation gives CASTNRATEAFF.

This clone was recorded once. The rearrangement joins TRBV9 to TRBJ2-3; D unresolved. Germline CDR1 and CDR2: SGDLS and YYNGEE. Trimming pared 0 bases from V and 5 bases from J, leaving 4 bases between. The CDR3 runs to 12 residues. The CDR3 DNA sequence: TGTGCCAGCAGCGTAGGTTTAGATACGCAGTATTTT. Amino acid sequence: CASSVGLDTQYF.

DNA for the CDR3: TGTGCCAGCAGCAAGGGACAGTACTATGGCTACACCTTC. The encoded protein is CASSKGQYYGYTF. V gene TRBV6-1 combines with J gene TRBJ1-2; 7 nucleotides agree with TRBD1. CDR1 is MNHNS and CDR2 is SASEGT in the germline V gene. This CDR3 region has 13 residues. The V gene end was trimmed by 6 bases and the J gene end by 3 bases; junction bases not matched to a gene: 4.

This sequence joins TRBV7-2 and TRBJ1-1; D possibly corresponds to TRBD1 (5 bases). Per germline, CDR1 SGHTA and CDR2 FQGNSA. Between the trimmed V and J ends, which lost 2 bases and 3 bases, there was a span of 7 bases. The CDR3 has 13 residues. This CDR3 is CASSLRGDTEAFF. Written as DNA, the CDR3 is TGTGCCAGCAGCTTACGAGGGGACACTGAAGCTTTCTTT.

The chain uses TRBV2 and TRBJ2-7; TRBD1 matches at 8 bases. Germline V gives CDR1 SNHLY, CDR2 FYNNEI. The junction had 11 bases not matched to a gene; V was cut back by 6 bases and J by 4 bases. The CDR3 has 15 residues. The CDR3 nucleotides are TGTGCCAGCAGGGATGGGACAGGCAACTTATACGAGCAGTACTTC. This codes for CASRDGTGNLYEQYF.

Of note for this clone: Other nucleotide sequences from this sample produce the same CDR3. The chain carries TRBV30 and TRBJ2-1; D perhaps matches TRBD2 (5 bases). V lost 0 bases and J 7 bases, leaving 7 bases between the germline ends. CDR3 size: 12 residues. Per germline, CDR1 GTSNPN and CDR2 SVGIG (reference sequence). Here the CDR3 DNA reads TGTGCCTGGAGTGTACGCGGGAATGAGCAGTTCTTC. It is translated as CAWSVRGNEQFF.

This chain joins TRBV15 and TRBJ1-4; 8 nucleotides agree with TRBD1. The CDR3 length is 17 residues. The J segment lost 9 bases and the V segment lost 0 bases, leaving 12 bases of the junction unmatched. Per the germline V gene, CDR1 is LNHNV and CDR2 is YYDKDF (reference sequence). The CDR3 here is CATSRDLGSGGGKKLFF. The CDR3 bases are TGTGCCACCAGCAGAGATTTGGGTTCAGGGGGCGGAAAAAAACTGTTTTTT.

The CDR3 is CASSLQGAGGQETQYF. The CDR3 nucleotides read TGTGCCAGCAGCTTGCAAGGAGCGGGGGGCCAAGAGACCCAGTACTTC. This chain links TRBV7-8 with TRBJ2-5; 9 nucleotides line up with TRBD2. V was clipped by 3 bases and J by 1 base; unmatched bases: 6. The germline V gene encodes CDR1 SGHVS and CDR2 FQNEAQ. CDR3 length: 16 residues.

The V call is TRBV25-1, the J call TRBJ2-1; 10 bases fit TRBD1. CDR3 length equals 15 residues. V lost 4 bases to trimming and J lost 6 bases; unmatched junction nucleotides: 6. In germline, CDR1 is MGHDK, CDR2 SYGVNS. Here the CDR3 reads CASSASGQGSNEQFF. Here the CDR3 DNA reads TGTGCCAGCAGTGCCTCGGGACAGGGGTCCAATGAGCAGTTCTTC.

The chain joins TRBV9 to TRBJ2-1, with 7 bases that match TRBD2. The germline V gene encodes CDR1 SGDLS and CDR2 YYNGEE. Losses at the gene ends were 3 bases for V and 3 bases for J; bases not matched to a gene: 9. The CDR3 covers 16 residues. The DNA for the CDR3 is TGTGCCAGCAGCGCACTAACTAGCGCCTTCTACAATGAGCAGTTCTTC. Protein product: CASSALTSAFYNEQFF.

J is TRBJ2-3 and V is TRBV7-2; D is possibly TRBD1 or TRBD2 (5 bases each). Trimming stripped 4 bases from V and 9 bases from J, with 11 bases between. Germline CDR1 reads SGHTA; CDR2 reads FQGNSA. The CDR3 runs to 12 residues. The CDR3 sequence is CASSSGSSTQYF. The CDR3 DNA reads TGTGCCAGCAGCTCAGGGAGCTCGACGCAGTATTTT.

CDR3 DNA sequence: TGTGCCAGCAGCCGCCGACAGGGTGTATTTGAGCAGTACTTC. Translated, it gives CASSRRQGVFEQYF. The rearrangement joins TRBV7-9 to TRBJ2-7; 7 nucleotides agree with TRBD1. Germline CDR1 reads SEHNR; CDR2 reads FQNEAQ (reference sequence). The V gene end was trimmed by 5 bases and the J gene end by 7 bases; junction bases not matched to a gene: 11. This CDR3 is built from 14 residues.

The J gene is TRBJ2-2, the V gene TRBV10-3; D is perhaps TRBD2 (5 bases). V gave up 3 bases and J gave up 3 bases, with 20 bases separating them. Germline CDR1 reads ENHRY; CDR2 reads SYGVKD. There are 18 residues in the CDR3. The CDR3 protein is CAISERRLGGVDTGELFF. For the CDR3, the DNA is TGTGCCATCAGTGAACGAAGATTAGGAGGCGTCGACACCGGGGAGCTGTTTTTT.

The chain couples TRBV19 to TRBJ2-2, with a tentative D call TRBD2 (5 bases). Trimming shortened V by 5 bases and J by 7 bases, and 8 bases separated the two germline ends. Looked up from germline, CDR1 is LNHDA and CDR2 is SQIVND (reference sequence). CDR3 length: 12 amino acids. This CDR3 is CASSFGGGELFF. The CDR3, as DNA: TGTGCCAGTAGTTTTGGAGGCGGGGAGCTGTTTTTT.

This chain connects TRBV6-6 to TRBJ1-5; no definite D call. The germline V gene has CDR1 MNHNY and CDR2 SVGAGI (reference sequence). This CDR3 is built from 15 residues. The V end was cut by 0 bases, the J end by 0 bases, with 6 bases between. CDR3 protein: CASSYSRYSNQPQHF. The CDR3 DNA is TGTGCCAGCAGTTACTCTCGGTATAGCAATCAGCCCCAGCATTTT.

CDR3 nucleotides: TGTGCCAGCAGCCCCCAAGGCGGGGGCTCCTACGAGCAGTACTTC. Protein: CASSPQGGGSYEQYF. The genes are TRBV7-2 and TRBJ2-7, with 7 bases matching TRBD2. V was clipped by 5 bases and J by 0 bases; unmatched bases: 7. This CDR3 comprises 15 residues. The germline V gene has CDR1 SGHTA and CDR2 FQGNSA.

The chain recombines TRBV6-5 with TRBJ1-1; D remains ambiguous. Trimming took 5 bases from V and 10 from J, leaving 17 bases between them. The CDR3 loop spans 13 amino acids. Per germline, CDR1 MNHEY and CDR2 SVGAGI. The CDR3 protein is CASSPRAGLGAFF. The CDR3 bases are TGTGCCAGCAGTCCCCGAGCCGGTCTAGGAGCTTTCTTT.